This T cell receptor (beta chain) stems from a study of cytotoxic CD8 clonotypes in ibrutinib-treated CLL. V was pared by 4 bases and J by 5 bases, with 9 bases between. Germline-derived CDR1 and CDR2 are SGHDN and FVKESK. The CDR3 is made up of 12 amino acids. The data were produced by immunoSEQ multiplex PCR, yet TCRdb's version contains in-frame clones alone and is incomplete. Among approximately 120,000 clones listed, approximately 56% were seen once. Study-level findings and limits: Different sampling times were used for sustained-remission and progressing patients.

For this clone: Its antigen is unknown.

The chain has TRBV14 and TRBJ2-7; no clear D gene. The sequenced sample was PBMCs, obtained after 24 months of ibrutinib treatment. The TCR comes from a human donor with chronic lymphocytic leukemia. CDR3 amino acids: CASSRSTHEQYF. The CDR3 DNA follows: TGTGCCAGCAGCCGGTCTACCCACGAGCAGTACTTC.